Below are 31 T cell receptor beta chains sequenced from a single sample in a study of blood T cell repertoires in COVID-19. The repertoire was sequenced with immunoSEQ multiplex PCR; TCRdb's copy has only in-frame clones and lacks some. The repertoire holds approximately 210,000 clones, with roughly nine tenths as singletons. The sample was peripheral blood. The receptor source for this set is a man aged 25 to 40 with acute or convalescent COVID-19.

This chain joins TRBV2 and TRBJ2-2, with 7 bases lining up with TRBD2. V shed 3 bases and J 5 bases; nucleotides not matched to a gene: 12. The CDR3 totals 17 residues. Per germline, CDR1 SNHLY and CDR2 FYNNEI. CDR3 bases: TGTGCCAGCAGTGACCCACTAGCTTCGGGGGGTACCGGGGAGCTGTTTTTT. Translating it yields CASSDPLASGGTGELFF. The full variable domain, rest sourced from reference TRBV2 and TRBJ2-2, is EPEVTQTPSHQVTQMGQEVILRCVPISNHLYFYWYRQILGQKVEFLVSFYNNEISEKSEIFDDQFSVERPDGSNFTLKIRSTKLEDSAMYFCASSDPLASGGTGELFFGEGSRLTVL.

The V call is TRBV28, the J call TRBJ1-5; D possibly corresponds to TRBD1 (6 bases). In germline, CDR1 is MDHEN, CDR2 SYDVKM. CDR3 size: 14 residues. V lost 7 bases and J lost 6, with 16 bases in between. This chain's CDR3 is CASILGQSGQPQHF. The CDR3 DNA is TGTGCCAGCATCCTCGGACAGTCGGGTCAGCCCCAGCATTTT. Filled out from reference TRBV28 and TRBJ1-5, the complete variable domain reads DVKVTQSSRYLVKRTGEKVFLECVQDMDHENMFWYRQDPGLGLRLIYFSYDVKMKEKGDIPEGYSVSREKKERFSLILESASTNQTSMYLCASILGQSGQPQHFGDGTRLSIL.

The V call is TRBV18, the J call TRBJ1-1; 8 bases map to TRBD1. CDR1 and CDR2 from the germline V gene are KGHSH and LQKENI. CDR3 length: 14 residues. The V segment lost 5 bases and the J segment 1 base; nucleotides outside the gene matches: 3. CDR3 sequence: CASSETGANTEAFF. CDR3 bases: TGTGCCAGCTCAGAGACAGGGGCGAACACTGAAGCTTTCTTT.

The V gene is TRBV5-4, the J gene TRBJ2-1, with a tentative D call TRBD1 (6 bases). Germline values: CDR1 SGHNT, CDR2 YYREEE (reference sequence). The CDR3 extends over 11 amino acids. The ends were cut back, 4 bases at V and 10 bases at J, with 9 bases in the middle. CDR3 in DNA: TGTGCCAGCAGCCAAGGACAGGAGCAGTTCTTC. As protein: CASSQGQEQFF.

The rearrangement uses TRBV5-1 and TRBJ2-1, with D hard to call. Germline CDR1 reads SGHRS; CDR2 reads YFSETQ. Trimming took 0 bases from V and 0 from J, leaving 7 bases between them. The CDR3 loop spans 15 amino acids. This chain's CDR3 is CASSLDIASYNEQFF. In DNA, the CDR3 is TGCGCCAGCAGCTTGGACATCGCCTCCTACAATGAGCAGTTCTTC.

V is TRBV15 and J is TRBJ2-2; no definite D call. Deletions cut 1 base from V and 3 bases from J, with 6 bases between. The length of the CDR3 is 14 residues. From germline, CDR1 is LNHNV and CDR2 YYDKDF (reference sequence). The CDR3 DNA reads TGTGCCACCAGCAGAGGCCAGTACACCGGGGAGCTGTTTTTT. Residues: CATSRGQYTGELFF.

V gene TRBV5-1 combines with J gene TRBJ1-2; tentatively, D is TRBD1 (6 bases). Germline values: CDR1 SGHRS, CDR2 YFSETQ. There are 15 residues in the CDR3. The V end was cut by 2 bases, the J end by 4 bases, with 15 bases between. DNA for the CDR3: TGCGCCAGCAGCTTCGATCGACAGGACCTCTATGGCTACACCTTC. This codes for CASSFDRQDLYGYTF.

V gene TRBV19 combines with J gene TRBJ1-2; maybe TRBD1 (5 bases). Germline CDR1 and CDR2: LNHDA and SQIVND (reference sequence). The V gene lost 2 bases and the J gene lost 4 bases, with 11 bases spanning the gap. The CDR3 consists of 14 residues. The CDR3 region is CASSILRGTYGYTF. The DNA of the CDR3 is TGTGCCAGTAGTATATTAAGGGGCACCTATGGCTACACCTTC.

The rearrangement joins TRBV5-1 to TRBJ1-4; D remains unclear. This CDR3 spans 14 amino acids. CDR1 and CDR2 from the germline V gene are SGHRS and YFSETQ. Trimming removed 1 base from V and 8 bases from J, with 12 bases in between. The chain's CDR3 is CASSLRGPREKLFF. In nucleotides, the CDR3 is TGCGCCAGCAGCTTGAGAGGTCCTCGGGAAAAACTGTTTTTT.

The chain couples TRBV4-2 to TRBJ2-4, with TRBD2 matching over 7 bases. V shed 1 base, J shed 1 base, and the junction held 1 base outside the gene matches. The germline V gene encodes CDR1 LGHNA and CDR2 YNFKEQ. CDR3 length: 15 amino acids. CDR3 protein: CASSQGEGAKNIQYF. The CDR3 coding sequence is TGTGCCAGCAGCCAAGGGGAGGGTGCCAAAAACATTCAGTACTTC.

V and J are TRBV11-1 and TRBJ1-3; unclear D gene. The CDR3 totals 13 residues. Per germline, CDR1 SGHAT and CDR2 FQDESV (reference sequence). The germline V and J ends were trimmed by 7 bases and 4 bases, with 11 bases remaining between them. CDR3 loop: CASTRVVGNTIYF. CDR3 coding DNA: TGTGCCAGCACCCGGGTCGTCGGAAACACCATATATTTT.

The CDR3 coding sequence is TGTGCCAGCAGCTTAGCGGAGAGTTCACCCCTCCACTTT. Translation gives CASSLAESSPLHF. The rearrangement uses TRBV7-6 and TRBJ1-6; D unresolved. Trimming removed 0 bases from V and 9 bases from J, with 6 bases in between. Germline CDR1 reads SGHVS; CDR2 reads FNYEAQ. The CDR3 is 13 residues long.

This chain links TRBV13 with TRBJ2-1, with 13 positions matching TRBD2. The junction had 10 bases not matched to a gene; V was cut back by 8 bases and J by 9 bases. The CDR3 spans 15 residues. Germline CDR1 and CDR2: PRHDT and FYEKMQ (reference sequence). The CDR3 loop reads CASLLRLAGGGEQFF. The CDR3 nucleotides are TGTGCCAGCTTACTCAGACTAGCGGGGGGAGGTGAGCAGTTCTTC.

The chain joins TRBV5-4 to TRBJ2-5, with 8 nucleotides matching TRBD2. The germline V gene has CDR1 SGHNT and CDR2 YYREEE (reference sequence). The CDR3 extends over 15 amino acids. V shed 1 base, J shed 7 bases, and the junction held 9 bases outside the gene matches. The CDR3 loop is CASSLRAGGDVTQYF. In DNA, the CDR3 is TGTGCCAGCAGCTTGAGGGCGGGAGGAGATGTGACCCAGTACTTC.

The rearrangement links TRBV3-1 (or the pseudogene TRBV3-2) to TRBJ1-1; D is undetermined. The V end lost 0 bases, the J end lost 1 base, and 18 bases lay between the germline ends. Germline CDR1 is LGHDT and CDR2 is YNNKEL (reference sequence). The CDR3 contains 18 residues. CDR3 nucleotides: TGTGCCAGCAGCCAAGATCTTGCCGGGTTTACCCCGAACACTGAAGCTTTCTTT. This encodes CASSQDLAGFTPNTEAFF.

V is TRBV6-5 and J is TRBJ1-3; D not certain. The CDR3 length is 14 residues. The V end was cut by 6 bases, the J end by 3 bases, with 12 bases between. The germline CDR1 and CDR2 sequences are MNHEY and SVGAGI. The CDR3 reads CASSRDIGGNTIYF. CDR3 DNA sequence: TGTGCCAGCAGCCGGGATATAGGTGGAAACACCATATATTTT.

The rearrangement uses TRBV18 and TRBJ1-4, with no clear D. This CDR3 spans 15 amino acids. Germline CDR1 reads KGHSH; CDR2 reads LQKENI. V lost 3 bases, J lost 0 bases, and 8 bases lay in between. The CDR3 loop reads CASSPNRATNEKLFF. The CDR3 DNA sequence: TGTGCCAGCTCACCTAACAGAGCAACTAATGAAAAACTGTTTTTT.

The V gene is TRBV27, the J gene TRBJ2-4, with D hard to call. Germline-derived CDR1 and CDR2 are MNHEY and SMNVEV (reference sequence). Trimming cost V 4 bases and J 5 bases, with 12 bases left between them. This CDR3 is built from 14 residues. Here the CDR3 DNA reads TGTGCCAGCAGTTCTCATCAAAGCCAAAACATTCAGTACTTC. It codes for CASSSHQSQNIQYF.

This chain joins TRBV15 and TRBJ2-1; maybe TRBD2 (6 bases). Looked up from germline, CDR1 is LNHNV and CDR2 is YYDKDF (reference sequence). V was trimmed by 0 bases and J by 9 bases, leaving 12 bases between them. The CDR3 is 14 residues long. The CDR3 DNA is TGTGCCACCAGCAGAGATGGGGGGATTGGTGAGCAGTTCTTC. Translated: CATSRDGGIGEQFF. Supplemented by reference TRBV15 and TRBJ2-1, the full variable domain reads DAMVIQNPRYQVTQFGKPVTLSCSQTLNHNVMYWYQQKSSQAPKLLFHYYDKDFNNEADTPDNFQSRRPNTSFCFLDIRSPGLGDTAMYLCATSRDGGIGEQFFGPGTRLTVL.

This chain uses TRBV5-1 with TRBJ2-7; D gene ambiguous. Trimming cost V 0 bases and J 0 bases, with 7 bases left between them. The CDR3 extends over 14 amino acids. The germline CDR1 and CDR2 sequences are SGHRS and YFSETQ. The CDR3 nucleotides read TGCGCCAGCAGCTTGGGCCACAGCTCCTACGAGCAGTACTTC. This encodes CASSLGHSSYEQYF.

The V and J genes are TRBV2 and TRBJ1-2; 8 bases are a match to TRBD1. V dropped 7 bases and J dropped 5; count of bases not matched to a gene: 12. Germline V gene lookup returns CDR1 SNHLY and CDR2 FYNNEI. The CDR3 is 15 residues long. DNA of the CDR3: TGTGCCAGCACTAGAACCCGGGACAGGATATATGGCTACACCTTC. The encoded protein is CASTRTRDRIYGYTF.

The CDR3 loop is CASSYQAYYGYTF. For the CDR3, the DNA is TGTGCCAGCAGCTACCAGGCCTACTATGGCTACACCTTC. The chain joins TRBV7-6 to TRBJ1-2; D not resolved. In germline, CDR1 is SGHVS, CDR2 FNYEAQ. The CDR3 spans 13 residues. V shed 4 bases and J shed 3 bases, with 9 bases lying between them.

This clone occurred a few times. The chain is built from TRBV6-1 and TRBJ1-1, with 7 bases aligning to TRBD1. CDR3 size: 14 residues. CDR1 is MNHNS, CDR2 SASEGT, per germline. With 3 bases clipped from V and 1 base from J, the junction kept 2 bases outside the gene matches. This CDR3 reads CASSERQGNTEAFF. CDR3 nucleotides: TGTGCCAGCAGTGAGAGACAGGGGAACACTGAAGCTTTCTTT.

This chain uses TRBV4-1 with TRBJ2-7; maybe TRBD2 (5 bases). The CDR3 has 16 amino acids. From germline, CDR1 is MGHRA and CDR2 YSYEKL. Trimming left V 0 bases short and J 7 bases short, with 19 bases between. CDR3 residues: CASSQDRTRSRGEQYF. CDR3 in DNA: TGCGCCAGCAGCCAAGATCGTACCCGCTCCCGGGGAGAGCAGTACTTC.

The chain joins TRBV5-1 to TRBJ2-5; 10 positions agree with TRBD2. In germline, CDR1 is SGHRS, CDR2 YFSETQ. The CDR3 is made up of 15 amino acids. J lost 0 bases, V lost 5 bases, and 4 bases had no gene match. The CDR3 region has the DNA TGCGCCAGCAGAACCGGGACTAGCGACCAAGAGACCCAGTACTTC. Protein product: CASRTGTSDQETQYF.

V gene TRBV6-6 combines with J gene TRBJ2-5, with D perhaps TRBD1 (6 bases). Germline V gene data show CDR1 as MNHNY and CDR2 as SVGAGI (reference sequence). The CDR3 length is 11 residues. Trimming stripped 7 bases from V and 14 bases from J, with 17 bases between. The CDR3 DNA sequence: TGTGCCAGCAAGATGGGGGCCACCGAATACTTC. It translates to CASKMGATEYF.

This clone was seen only once. This chain connects TRBV10-3 to TRBJ2-1; D gene uncertain. The CDR3 spans 13 residues. Germline CDR1 ENHRY, CDR2 SYGVKD. V shed 3 bases and J shed 2 bases, with 5 bases lying between them. In nucleotides, the CDR3 is TGTGCCATCAGTGACTCCGCCTACAATGAGCAGTTCTTC. Protein: CAISDSAYNEQFF.

The rearrangement uses TRBV27 and TRBJ2-1; 7 bases fit TRBD1. This CDR3 is built from 14 residues. V lost 5 bases, J lost 3 bases, and 4 bases stayed unmatched. Germline lookup yields CDR1 MNHEY and CDR2 SMNVEV (reference sequence). CDR3 protein: CASSDRQGYNEQFF. CDR3 DNA sequence: TGTGCCAGCAGTGACCGACAGGGCTACAATGAGCAGTTCTTC.

The genes are TRBV18 and TRBJ1-1; D not resolved. Germline CDR1 KGHSH, CDR2 LQKENI. The V end lost 3 bases, the J end lost 8 bases, and 10 bases lay between the germline ends. The CDR3 extends over 12 amino acids. For the CDR3, the DNA is TGTGCCAGCTCACCCAGGCCCGTGGAAGCTTTCTTT. Its protein is CASSPRPVEAFF. Using reference TRBV18 and TRBJ1-1 for the parts outside the CDR3, the full variable domain is NAGVMQNPRHLVRRRGQEARLRCSPMKGHSHVYWYRQLPEEGLKFMVYLQKENIIDESGMPKERFSAEFPKEGPSILRIQQVVRGDSAAYFCASSPRPVEAFFGQGTRLTVV.

This clone was recorded once. This chain connects TRBV2 to TRBJ1-5; 9 bases line up with TRBD1. CDR1 and CDR2 from the germline V gene are SNHLY and FYNNEI. This CDR3 spans 14 amino acids. With 7 bases clipped from V and 6 bases from J, the junction kept 7 bases outside the gene matches. CDR3 bases: TGTGCCAGCACTCCGGGACAGGGACGTCAGCCCCAGCATTTT. Encoded protein: CASTPGQGRQPQHF.

The chain couples TRBV19 to TRBJ1-1; D perhaps matches TRBD1 (5 bases). V was cut by 3 bases and J by 8 bases, with 22 bases left in between. The CDR3 covers 16 residues. Germline CDR1 reads LNHDA; CDR2 reads SQIVND (reference sequence). The CDR3 region has the DNA TGTGCCAGTAGTATTCAGGATAGGACAAATGAAACGGAAGCTTTCTTT. Residues: CASSIQDRTNETEAFF.